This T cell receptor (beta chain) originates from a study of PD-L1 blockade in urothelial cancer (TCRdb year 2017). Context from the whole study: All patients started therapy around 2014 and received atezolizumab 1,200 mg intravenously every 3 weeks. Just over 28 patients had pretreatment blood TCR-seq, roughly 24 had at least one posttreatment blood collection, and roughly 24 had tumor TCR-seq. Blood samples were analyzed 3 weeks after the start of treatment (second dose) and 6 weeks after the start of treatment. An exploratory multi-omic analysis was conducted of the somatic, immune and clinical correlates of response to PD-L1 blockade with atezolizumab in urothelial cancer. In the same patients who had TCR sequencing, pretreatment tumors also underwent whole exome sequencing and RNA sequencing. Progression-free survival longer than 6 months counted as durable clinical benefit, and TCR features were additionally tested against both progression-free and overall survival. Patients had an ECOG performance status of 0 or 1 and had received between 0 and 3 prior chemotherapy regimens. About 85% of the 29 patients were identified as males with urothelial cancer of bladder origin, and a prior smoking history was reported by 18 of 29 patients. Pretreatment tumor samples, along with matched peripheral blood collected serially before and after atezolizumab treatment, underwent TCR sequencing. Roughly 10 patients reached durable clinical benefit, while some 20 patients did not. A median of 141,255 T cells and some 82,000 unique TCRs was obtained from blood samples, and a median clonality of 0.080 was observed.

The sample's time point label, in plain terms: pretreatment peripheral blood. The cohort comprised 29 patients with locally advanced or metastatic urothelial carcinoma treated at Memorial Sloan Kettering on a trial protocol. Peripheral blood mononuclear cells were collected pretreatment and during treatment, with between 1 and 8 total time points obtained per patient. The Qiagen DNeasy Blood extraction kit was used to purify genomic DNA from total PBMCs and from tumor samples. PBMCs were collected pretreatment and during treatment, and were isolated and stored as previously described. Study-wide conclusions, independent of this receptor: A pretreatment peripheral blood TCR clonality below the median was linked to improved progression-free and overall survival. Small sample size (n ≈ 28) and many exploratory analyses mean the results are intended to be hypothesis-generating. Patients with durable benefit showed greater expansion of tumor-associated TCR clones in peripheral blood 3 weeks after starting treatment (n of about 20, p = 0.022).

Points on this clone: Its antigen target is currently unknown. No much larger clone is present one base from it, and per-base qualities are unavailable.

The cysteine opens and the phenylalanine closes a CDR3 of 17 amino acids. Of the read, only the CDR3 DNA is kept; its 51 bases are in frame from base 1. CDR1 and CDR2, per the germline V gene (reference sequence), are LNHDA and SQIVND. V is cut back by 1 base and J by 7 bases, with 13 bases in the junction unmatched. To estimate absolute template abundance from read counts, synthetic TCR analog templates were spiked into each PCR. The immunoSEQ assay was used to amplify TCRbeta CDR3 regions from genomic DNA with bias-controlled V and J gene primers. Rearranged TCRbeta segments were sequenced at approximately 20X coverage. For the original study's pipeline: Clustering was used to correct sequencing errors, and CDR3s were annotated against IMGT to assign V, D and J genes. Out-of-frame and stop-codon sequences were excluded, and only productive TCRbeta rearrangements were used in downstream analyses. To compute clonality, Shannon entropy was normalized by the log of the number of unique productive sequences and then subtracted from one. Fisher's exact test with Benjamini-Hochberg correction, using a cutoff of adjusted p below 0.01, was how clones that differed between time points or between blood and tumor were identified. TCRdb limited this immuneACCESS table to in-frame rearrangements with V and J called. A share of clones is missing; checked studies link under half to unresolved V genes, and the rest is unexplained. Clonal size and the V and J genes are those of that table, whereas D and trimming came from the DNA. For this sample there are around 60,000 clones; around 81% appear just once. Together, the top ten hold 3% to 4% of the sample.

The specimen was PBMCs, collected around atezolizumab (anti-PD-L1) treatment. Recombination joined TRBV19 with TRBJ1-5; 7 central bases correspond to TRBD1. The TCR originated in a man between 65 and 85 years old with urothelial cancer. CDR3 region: CASSIGIRGVGEQPQHF. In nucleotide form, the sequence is TGTGCCAGTAGTATAGGCATCAGGGGGGTCGGGGAACAGCCCCAGCATTTT.